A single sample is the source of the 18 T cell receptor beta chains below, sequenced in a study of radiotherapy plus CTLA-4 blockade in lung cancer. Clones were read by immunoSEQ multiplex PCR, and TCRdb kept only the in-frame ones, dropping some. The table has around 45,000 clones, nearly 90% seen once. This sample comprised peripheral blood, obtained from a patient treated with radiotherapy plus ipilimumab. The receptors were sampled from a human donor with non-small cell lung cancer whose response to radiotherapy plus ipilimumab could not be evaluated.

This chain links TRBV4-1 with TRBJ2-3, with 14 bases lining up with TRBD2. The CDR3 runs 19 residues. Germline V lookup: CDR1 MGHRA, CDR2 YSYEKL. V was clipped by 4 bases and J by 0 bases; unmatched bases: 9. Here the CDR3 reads CASSRNPGTSGGSTDTQYF. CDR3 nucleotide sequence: TGCGCCAGCAGCCGAAACCCCGGGACTAGCGGGGGCAGCACAGATACGCAGTATTTT.

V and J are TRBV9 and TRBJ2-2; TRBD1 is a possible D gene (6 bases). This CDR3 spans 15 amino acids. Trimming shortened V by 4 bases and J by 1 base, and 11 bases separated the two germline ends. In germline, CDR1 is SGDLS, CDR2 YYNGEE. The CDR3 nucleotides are TGTGCCAGCAGCTCGCCACAGGGGAACACCGGGGAGCTGTTTTTT. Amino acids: CASSSPQGNTGELFF.

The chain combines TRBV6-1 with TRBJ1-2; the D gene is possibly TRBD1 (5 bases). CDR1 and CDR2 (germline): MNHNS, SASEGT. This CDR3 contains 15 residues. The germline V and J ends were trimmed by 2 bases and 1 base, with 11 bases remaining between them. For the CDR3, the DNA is TGTGCCAGCAGTGAAAGGGAGGGGCTTAACTATGGCTACACCTTC. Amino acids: CASSEREGLNYGYTF.

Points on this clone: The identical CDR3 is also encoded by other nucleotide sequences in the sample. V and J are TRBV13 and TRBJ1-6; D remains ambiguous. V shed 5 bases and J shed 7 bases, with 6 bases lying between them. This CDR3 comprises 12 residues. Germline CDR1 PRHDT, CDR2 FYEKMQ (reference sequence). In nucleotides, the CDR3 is TGTGCCAGCAGCCTACAGAATTCACCCCTCCACTTT. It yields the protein CASSLQNSPLHF. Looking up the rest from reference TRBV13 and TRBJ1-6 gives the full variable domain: AAGVIQSPRHLIKEKRETATLKCYPIPRHDTVYWYQQGPGQDPQFLISFYEKMQSDKGSIPDRFSAQQFSDYHSELNMSSLELGDSALYFCASSLQNSPLHFGNGTRLTVT.

This CDR3 is CASRWRDSTKREQYF. CDR3 sequence (DNA): TGTGCCAGCCGTTGGCGGGACTCTACAAAAAGGGAGCAGTACTTC. V and J are TRBV9 and TRBJ2-7; D is possibly TRBD2 (6 bases). Germline V lookup: CDR1 SGDLS, CDR2 YYNGEE. This CDR3 comprises 15 residues. The ends were cut back, 7 bases at V and 7 bases at J, with 24 bases in the middle.

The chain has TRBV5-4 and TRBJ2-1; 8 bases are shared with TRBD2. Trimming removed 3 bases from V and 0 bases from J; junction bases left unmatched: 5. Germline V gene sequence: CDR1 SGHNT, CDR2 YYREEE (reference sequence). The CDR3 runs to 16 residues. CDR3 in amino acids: CASSSRGGSSYNEQFF. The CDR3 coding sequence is TGTGCCAGCAGCTCGCGCGGGGGGAGCTCCTACAATGAGCAGTTCTTC.

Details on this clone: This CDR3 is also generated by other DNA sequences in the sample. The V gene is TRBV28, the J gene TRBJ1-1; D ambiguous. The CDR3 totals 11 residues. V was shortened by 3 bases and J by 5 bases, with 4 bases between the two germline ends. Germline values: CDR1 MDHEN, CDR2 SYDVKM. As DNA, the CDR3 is TGTGCCAGCAGTTTGAGGACTGAAGCTTTCTTT. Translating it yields CASSLRTEAFF.

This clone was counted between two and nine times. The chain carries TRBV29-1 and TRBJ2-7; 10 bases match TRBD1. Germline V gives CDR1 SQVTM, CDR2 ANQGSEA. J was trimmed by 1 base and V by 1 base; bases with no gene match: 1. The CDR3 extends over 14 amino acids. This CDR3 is CSVEGTGGSYEQYF. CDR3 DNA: TGCAGCGTTGAAGGGACAGGGGGATCCTACGAGCAGTACTTC.

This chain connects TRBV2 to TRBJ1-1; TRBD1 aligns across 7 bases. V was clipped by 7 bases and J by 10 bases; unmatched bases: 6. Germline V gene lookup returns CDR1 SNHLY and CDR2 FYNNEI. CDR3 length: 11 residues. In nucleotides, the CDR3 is TGTGCCAGCAATAGGGGGCTTGGAGCTTTCTTT. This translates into CASNRGLGAFF. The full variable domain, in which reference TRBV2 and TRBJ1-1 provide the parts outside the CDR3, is EPEVTQTPSHQVTQMGQEVILRCVPISNHLYFYWYRQILGQKVEFLVSFYNNEISEKSEIFDDQFSVERPDGSNFTLKIRSTKLEDSAMYFCASNRGLGAFFGQGTRLTVV.

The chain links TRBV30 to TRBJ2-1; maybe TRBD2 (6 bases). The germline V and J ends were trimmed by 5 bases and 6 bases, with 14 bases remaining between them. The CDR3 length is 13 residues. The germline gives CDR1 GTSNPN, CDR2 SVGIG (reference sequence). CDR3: CAWRPPGVNEQFF. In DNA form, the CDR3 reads TGTGCCTGGCGCCCGCCGGGGGTCAATGAGCAGTTCTTC.

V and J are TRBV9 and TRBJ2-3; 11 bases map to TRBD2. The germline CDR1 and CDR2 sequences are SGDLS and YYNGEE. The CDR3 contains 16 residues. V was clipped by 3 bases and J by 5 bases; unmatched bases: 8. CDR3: CASSGASGGFLDTQYF. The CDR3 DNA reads TGTGCCAGCAGCGGGGCTAGCGGGGGGTTTTTAGATACGCAGTATTTT.

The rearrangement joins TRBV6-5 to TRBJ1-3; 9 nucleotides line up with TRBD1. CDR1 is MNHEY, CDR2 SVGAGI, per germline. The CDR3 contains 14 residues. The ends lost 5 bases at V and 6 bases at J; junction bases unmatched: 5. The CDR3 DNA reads TGTGCCAGCAGTCGACAGGGGGGCGTAAACACCATATATTTT. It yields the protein CASSRQGGVNTIYF.

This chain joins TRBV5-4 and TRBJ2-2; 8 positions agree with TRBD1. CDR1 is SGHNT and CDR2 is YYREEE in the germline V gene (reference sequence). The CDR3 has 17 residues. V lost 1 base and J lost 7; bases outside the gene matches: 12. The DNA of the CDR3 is TGTGCCAGCAGCTTGCAGGGGGCCTCACGTTATGGCGGGGAGCTGTTTTTT. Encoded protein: CASSLQGASRYGGELFF. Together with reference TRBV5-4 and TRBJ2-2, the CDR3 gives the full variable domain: ETGVTQSPTHLIKTRGQQVTLRCSSQSGHNTVSWYQQALGQGPQFIFQYYREEENGRGNFPPRFSGLQFPNYSSELNVNALELDDSALYLCASSLQGASRYGGELFFGEGSRLTVL.

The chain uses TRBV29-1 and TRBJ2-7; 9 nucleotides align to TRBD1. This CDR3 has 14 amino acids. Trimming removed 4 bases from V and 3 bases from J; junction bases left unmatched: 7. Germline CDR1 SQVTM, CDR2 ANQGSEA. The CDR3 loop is CSVGSRDRDYEQYF. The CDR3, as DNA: TGCAGCGTTGGGTCCCGGGACAGGGACTACGAGCAGTACTTC.

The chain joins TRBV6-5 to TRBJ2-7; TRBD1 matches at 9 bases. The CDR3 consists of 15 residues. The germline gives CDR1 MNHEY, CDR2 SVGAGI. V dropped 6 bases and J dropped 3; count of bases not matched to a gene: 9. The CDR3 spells CASRQTPGQGYEQYF. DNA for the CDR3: TGTGCCAGCAGACAAACTCCGGGACAGGGCTACGAGCAGTACTTC.

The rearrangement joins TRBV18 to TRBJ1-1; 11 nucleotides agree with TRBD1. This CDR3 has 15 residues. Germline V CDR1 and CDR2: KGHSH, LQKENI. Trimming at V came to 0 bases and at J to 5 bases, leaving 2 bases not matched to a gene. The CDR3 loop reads CASSPPGQGGTEAFF. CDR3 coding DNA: TGTGCCAGCTCACCACCGGGACAGGGGGGGACTGAAGCTTTCTTT.

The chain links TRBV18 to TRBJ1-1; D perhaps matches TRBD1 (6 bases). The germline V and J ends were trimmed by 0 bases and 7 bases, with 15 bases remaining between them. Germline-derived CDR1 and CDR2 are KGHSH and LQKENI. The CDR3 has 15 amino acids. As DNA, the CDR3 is TGTGCCAGCTCACCACCGGGCGGGGGCAGCGGTGAAGCTTTCTTT. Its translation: CASSPPGGGSGEAFF.

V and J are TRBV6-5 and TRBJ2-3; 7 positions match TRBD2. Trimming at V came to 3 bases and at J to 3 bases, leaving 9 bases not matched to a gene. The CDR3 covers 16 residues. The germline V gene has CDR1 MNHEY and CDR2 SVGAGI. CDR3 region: CASSYGRGGGTDTQYF. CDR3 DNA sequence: TGTGCCAGCAGTTATGGGAGGGGAGGAGGGACAGATACGCAGTATTTT.